This T cell receptor beta chain stems from a study of beta chain features in type 1 diabetes. Germline loops: CDR1 SGDLS, CDR2 YYNGEE. J gave up 1 base and V 0 bases, and 4 bases lay outside the gene matches. The CDR3 length is 15 residues. This clone came up a few times. As every portion of the isolated RNA was reverse transcribed, the sequencing read expressed TCRB transcripts. The method was immunoSEQ multiplex PCR; TCRdb's version includes in-frame clones alone and lacks a portion of them. The repertoire has under 450,000 clones, approximately 13% of them found once; the top ten carry about 0.034%.

This chain connects TRBV9 to TRBJ2-7; 7 positions agree with TRBD1. The source material was naive CD4+ T cells from blood. The TCR sequence derives from a young man in good health. The CDR3 is CASSVDPTGSYEQYF. The CDR3, as DNA: TGTGCCAGCAGCGTAGACCCGACAGGGTCCTACGAGCAGTACTTC.